The next 9 T cell receptor beta chains were all read from a single sample in a study of PD-1 blockade in classical Hodgkin lymphoma. Relapse was seen in all patients after autologous stem cell transplantation, and brentuximab vedotin exposure was variable. Sequencing used immunoSEQ multiplex PCR; TCRdb keeps in-frame clones, though not all of them. The data hold tens of thousands of clones, with around 86% observed a single time. Sequenced material: peripheral blood mononuclear cells (PBMCs), taken at baseline. Every receptor here comes from a human donor with classical Hodgkin lymphoma.

This clone came up once. The rearrangement uses TRBV4-2 and TRBJ1-3; D remains ambiguous. Germline V CDR1 and CDR2: LGHNA, YNFKEQ. V was clipped by 4 bases and J by 4 bases, with 20 bases between them. The CDR3 loop spans 17 amino acids. CDR3 coding DNA: TGTGCCAGCAGCCCAACCTTACCGGGGTTCCGCGGAAACACCATATATTTT. Amino acid sequence: CASSPTLPGFRGNTIYF.

The rearrangement links TRBV19 to TRBJ1-4; 10 bases match TRBD1. V was clipped by 10 bases and J by 1 base; unmatched bases: 3. The CDR3 extends over 14 amino acids. Germline CDR1 is LNHDA and CDR2 is SQIVND (reference sequence). CDR3 residues: CATGQGVTNEKLFF. In DNA, the CDR3 is TGTGCCACCGGACAGGGGGTAACTAATGAAAAACTGTTTTTT.

The chain is built from TRBV10-3 and TRBJ1-1, with a weak D call TRBD1 (6 bases). In germline, CDR1 is ENHRY, CDR2 SYGVKD. V lost 4 bases, J lost 5 bases, and 20 bases lay in between. This CDR3 contains 16 residues. The CDR3 bases are TGTGCCATCAGTGCACGGCAGGGGTCGGGGGGGACTGAAGCTTTCTTT. Its translation is CAISARQGSGGTEAFF.

The rearrangement uses TRBV5-1 and TRBJ2-5; D may correspond to TRBD1 or TRBD2 (6 bases each). Trimming left V 3 bases short and J 0 bases short, with 12 bases between. The CDR3 runs to 15 residues. Germline CDR1 is SGHRS and CDR2 is YFSETQ. This CDR3 reads CASSWGAGYQETQYF. The CDR3, as DNA: TGCGCCAGCAGCTGGGGGGCAGGGTACCAAGAGACCCAGTACTTC.

This chain connects TRBV28 to TRBJ1-5, with a possible D match to TRBD1 (5 bases). This CDR3 has 15 amino acids. The V gene lost 6 bases and the J gene lost 3 bases, with 15 bases spanning the gap. In germline, CDR1 is MDHEN, CDR2 SYDVKM. CDR3: CASSGGRGFNQPQHF. Written as DNA, the CDR3 is TGTGCCAGCAGCGGCGGCCGGGGCTTCAATCAGCCCCAGCATTTT.

CDR3 DNA sequence: TGTGCCAGCAGCCAAGGGCCGACAGGTCCGACCTACGAGCAGTACTTC. Amino acid sequence: CASSQGPTGPTYEQYF. The chain has TRBV4-2 and TRBJ2-7; tentative D call: TRBD1 (6 bases). Looked up from germline, CDR1 is LGHNA and CDR2 is YNFKEQ. Trimming left V 1 base short and J 2 bases short, with 15 bases between. The CDR3 spans 16 residues.

The chain has TRBV2 and TRBJ2-5, with D tentatively TRBD1 (6 bases). Deletions cut 1 base from V and 3 bases from J, with 9 bases between. The CDR3 has 14 residues. Germline lookup yields CDR1 SNHLY and CDR2 FYNNEI. The CDR3 spells CASSEVAGEETQYF. CDR3 bases: TGTGCCAGCAGTGAAGTTGCAGGGGAAGAGACCCAGTACTTC.

This chain connects TRBV19 to TRBJ2-7, with TRBD1 as a possible D gene (6 bases). CDR1 is LNHDA and CDR2 is SQIVND in the germline V gene (reference sequence). The CDR3 has 14 amino acids. V gave up 3 bases and J gave up 2 bases, with 11 bases separating them. The CDR3 here is CASSIKTGAYEQYF. The CDR3 region has the DNA TGTGCCAGTAGTATCAAGACAGGAGCCTACGAGCAGTACTTC.

CDR3 amino acids: CASRYYGNTEAFF. CDR3 sequence (DNA): TGTGCCAGCAGGTATTATGGGAACACTGAAGCTTTCTTT. The rearrangement joins TRBV5-8 to TRBJ1-1; no definite D call. The ends were cut back, 5 bases at V and 1 base at J, with 9 bases in the middle. The CDR3 spans 13 residues. CDR1 is SGHTS and CDR2 is YDEGEE in the germline V gene.